This T cell receptor (beta chain) was captured by sequencing in a study of blood T cell repertoires in COVID-19. Across the whole study: Material from acute and convalescent COVID-19 was sourced from the United States, Italy and Spain.

Original processing methods: Amplification of reference gene primers was used by the study to estimate nucleated cell counts. Data came from immunoSEQ multiplex PCR; TCRdb stores just in-frame clones and leaves some out. That table gives V, J and clone size, and the DNA gave D and trimming. The sample lists roughly 120,000 clones; about 79% were seen once. V lost 1 base, J lost 6 bases, and 7 bases lay in between. Germline CDR1 reads LGHNA; CDR2 reads YSLEER. This CDR3 spans 13 amino acids. The clonotype originates from a man between 65 and 85 years old with acute or convalescent COVID-19. The specimen was peripheral blood. The V and J genes are TRBV4-3 and TRBJ1-5; no firm D call. In DNA form, the CDR3 reads TGCGCCAGCAGCCAAGTTAGAGGTCAGCCCCAGCATTTT. This translates into CASSQVRGQPQHF.